Included here is one TCR beta chain sequence, with context. Its antigen is not identified. Libraries were prepared by immunoSEQ multiplex PCR; TCRdb keeps only in-frame clonotypes and omits some of them. The sample has approximately 100,000 clones; more than 70% are singletons. Trimming removed 4 bases at V and 8 bases at J, with 11 bases between. The germline gives CDR1 GTSNPN, CDR2 SVGIG (reference sequence). The CDR3 spans 12 residues. The data were obtained in a study of identifying expanded T cells in peripheral blood. Study-level results: Over about two and four weeks, about 16 and 20 clones changed, versus 1.2 between replicates.

This TCR derives from a person aged 18-70 years in good health. The sample was blood. This chain links TRBV30 with TRBJ1-4; D unresolved. The CDR3 loop is CAWTRESEKLFF. CDR3 in DNA: TGTGCCTGGACGAGGGAATCCGAAAAACTGTTTTTT.